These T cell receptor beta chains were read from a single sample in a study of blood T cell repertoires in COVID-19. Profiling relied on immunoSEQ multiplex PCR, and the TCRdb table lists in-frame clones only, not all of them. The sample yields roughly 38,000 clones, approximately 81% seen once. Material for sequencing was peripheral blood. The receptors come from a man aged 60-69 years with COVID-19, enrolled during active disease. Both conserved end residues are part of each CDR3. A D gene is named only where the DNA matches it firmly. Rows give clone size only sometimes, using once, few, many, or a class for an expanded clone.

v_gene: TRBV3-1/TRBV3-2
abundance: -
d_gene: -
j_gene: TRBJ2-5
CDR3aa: CASSQGWGRYQETQYF
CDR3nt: TGTGCCAGCAGCCAAGGTTGGGGGAGGTACCAAGAGACCCAGTACTTC

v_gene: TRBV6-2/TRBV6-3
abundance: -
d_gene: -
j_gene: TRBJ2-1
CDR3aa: CASSYSIAGSGFF
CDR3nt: TGTGCCAGCAGTTACTCGATCGCAGGGTCTGGGTTCTTC

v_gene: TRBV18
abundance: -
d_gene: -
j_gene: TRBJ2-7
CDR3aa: CASSPVQSSYEQYF
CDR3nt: TGTGCCAGCTCACCGGTACAGAGCTCCTACGAGCAGTACTTC

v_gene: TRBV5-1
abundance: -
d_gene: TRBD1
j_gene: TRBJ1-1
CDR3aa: CASSLMGQPNTEAFF
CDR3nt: TGCGCCAGCAGCTTGATGGGACAGCCGAACACTGAAGCTTTCTTT

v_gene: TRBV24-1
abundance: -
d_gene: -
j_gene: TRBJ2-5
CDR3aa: CATSDSGSFSRETQYF
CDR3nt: TGTGCCACCAGTGATTCCGGGAGCTTTTCCCGAGAGACCCAGTACTTC

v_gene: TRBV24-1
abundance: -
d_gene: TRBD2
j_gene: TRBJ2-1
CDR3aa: CATRLAGENYNEQFF
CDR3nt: TGTGCCACCCGACTAGCGGGAGAGAACTACAATGAGCAGTTCTTC

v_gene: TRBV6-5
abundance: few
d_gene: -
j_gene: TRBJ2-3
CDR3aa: CASSQGFDTQYF
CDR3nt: TGTGCCAGCAGTCAGGGATTTGATACGCAGTATTTT

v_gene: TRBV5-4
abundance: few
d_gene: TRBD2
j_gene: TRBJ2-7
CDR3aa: CASSQSGLAGITYEQYF
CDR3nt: TGTGCCAGCAGCCAGTCGGGACTAGCGGGCATAACCTACGAGCAGTACTTC

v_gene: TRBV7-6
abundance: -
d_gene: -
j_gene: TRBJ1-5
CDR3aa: CASSLGANSNQPQHF
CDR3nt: TGTGCCAGCAGCTTAGGGGCAAATAGCAATCAGCCCCAGCATTTT

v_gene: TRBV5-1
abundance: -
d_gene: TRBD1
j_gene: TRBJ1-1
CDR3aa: CASTRTGGTEAFF
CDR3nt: TGCGCCAGCACCCGGACAGGGGGGACTGAAGCTTTCTTT

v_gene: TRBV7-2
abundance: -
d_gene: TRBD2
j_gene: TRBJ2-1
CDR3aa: CASSLGGAGGPRENEQFF
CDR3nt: TGTGCCAGCAGCTTAGGGGGAGCGGGAGGGCCTAGAGAGAATGAGCAGTTCTTC

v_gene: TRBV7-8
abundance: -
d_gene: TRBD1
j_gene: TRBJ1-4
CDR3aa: CASSSGQGDRLFF
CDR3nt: TGTGCCAGCAGCTCGGGACAGGGGGATAGACTGTTTTTT

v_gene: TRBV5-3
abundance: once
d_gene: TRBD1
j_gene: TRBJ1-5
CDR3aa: CARSLVEPRQGIGGNQPQHF
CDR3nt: TGTGCCAGAAGCCTCGTGGAACCGAGACAGGGCATTGGGGGCAATCAGCCCCAGCATTTT

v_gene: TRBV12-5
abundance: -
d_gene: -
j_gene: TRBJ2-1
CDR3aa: CASGLVWGDSSYNEQFF
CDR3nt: TGTGCTAGTGGTTTGGTCTGGGGGGATAGCTCCTACAATGAGCAGTTCTTC

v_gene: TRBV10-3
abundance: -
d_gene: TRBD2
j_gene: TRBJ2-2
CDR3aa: CAIRAVRREGPGELFF
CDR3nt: TGTGCCATCCGCGCGGTACGACGGGAGGGCCCCGGGGAGCTGTTTTTT

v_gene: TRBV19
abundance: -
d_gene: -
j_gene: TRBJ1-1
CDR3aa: CASSSRVTEAFF
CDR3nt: TGTGCCAGTAGCTCCCGAGTCACTGAAGCTTTCTTT

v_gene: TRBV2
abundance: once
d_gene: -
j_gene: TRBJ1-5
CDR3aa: CASSGLNQPQHF
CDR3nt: TGTGCCAGCAGTGGACTCAATCAGCCCCAGCATTTT

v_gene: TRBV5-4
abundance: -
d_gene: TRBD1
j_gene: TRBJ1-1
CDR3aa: CASSRATGMNTEAFF
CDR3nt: TGTGCCAGCAGCCGGGCGACAGGGATGAACACTGAAGCTTTCTTT

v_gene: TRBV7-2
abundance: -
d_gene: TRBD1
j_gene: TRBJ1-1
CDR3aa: CASSLHRGRVIEAFF
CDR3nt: TGTGCCAGCAGCTTACACAGGGGGCGAGTAATTGAAGCTTTCTTT

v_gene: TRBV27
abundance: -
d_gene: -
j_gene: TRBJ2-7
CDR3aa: CASSYAGTASYEQYF
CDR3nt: TGTGCCAGCAGTTACGCCGGGACTGCCTCCTACGAGCAGTACTTC

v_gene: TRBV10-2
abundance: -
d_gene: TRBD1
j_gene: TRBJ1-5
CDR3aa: CASTTGPNQPQHF
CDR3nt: TGCGCCAGCACGACAGGGCCCAATCAGCCCCAGCATTTT

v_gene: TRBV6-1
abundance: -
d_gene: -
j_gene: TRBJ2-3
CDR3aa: CASSEFTRNTDTQYF
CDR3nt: TGTGCCAGCAGTGAATTTACAAGAAACACAGATACGCAGTATTTT